The sample holds many counts of the clone carrying this T cell receptor beta chain. Its antigen is currently unknown. These data are taken from a study of post-analysis software for immune sequencing data. Whole-study findings and limits: Several TRBV segments (TRBV5-6, TRBV5-1 and TRBV20-1 among them) occurred more frequently in patients than in controls. Multiple sclerosis was associated with a significant reduction in normalized Chao1 diversity relative to controls.

CDR1 and CDR2 (germline): DFQATT, SNEGSKA (reference sequence). This CDR3 has 13 residues. V trimming: 8 bases; J trimming: 0 bases; junction bases outside the gene matches: 1. Libraries were made from TCR beta cDNA, and they carried unique molecular identifiers. TCRdb called the PCR reads again in MiXCR, with one record for every CDR3 protein. The table includes 250,000 to 300,000 distinct CDR3 sequences, about 38% detected once. The chain combines TRBV20-1 with TRBJ2-1; 10 bases match TRBD1. This TCR derives from a girl between 5 and 17 years old with multiple sclerosis. Sequenced sample: blood. The CDR3 DNA reads as TGCAGTTGGGACAGGGGCTCCTACAATGAGCAGTTCTTC. This gives the protein CSWDRGSYNEQFF.